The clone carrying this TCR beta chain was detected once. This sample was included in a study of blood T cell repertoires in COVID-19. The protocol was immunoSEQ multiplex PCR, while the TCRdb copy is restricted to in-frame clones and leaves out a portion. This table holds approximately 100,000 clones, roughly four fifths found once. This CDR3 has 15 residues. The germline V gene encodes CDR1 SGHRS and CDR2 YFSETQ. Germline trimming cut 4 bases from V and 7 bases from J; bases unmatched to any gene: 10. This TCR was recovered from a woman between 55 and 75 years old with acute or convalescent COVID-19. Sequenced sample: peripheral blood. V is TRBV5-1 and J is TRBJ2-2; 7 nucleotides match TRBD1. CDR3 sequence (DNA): TGCGCCAGCAGCGACGACAGGGCGCCGTACGGGGAGCTGTTTTTT. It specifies CASSDDRAPYGELFF.